The entry below gives a single T cell receptor beta chain sequence along with its context. No cognate antigen has been identified for it. The sample holds no much larger clone one base away, and base qualities are not on file. To prepare the library, the immunoSEQ multiplex PCR assay was applied. Rearranged TCR beta chain sequences were amplified with the hsTCRB Kit following the manufacturer's protocol. Sequencing of TCRB libraries was carried out on an Illumina MiSeq. The published analysis was carried out like this. The kit vendor's proprietary platform handled demultiplexing, trimming and gene mapping. Entries here come from immuneACCESS through TCRdb and include only in-frame sequences with V and J called. Some clones fail to appear in such tables; in the studies checked, an unresolved V gene covers under half of the shortfall, and the cause of the remainder is unknown. V, J and clone size are taken as reported in that table, and D and trimming were inferred from the DNA itself. This sample is represented by about 59,000 clones; 75% to 95% of them were singletons. Of the sample, 2.6% falls within the top ten clones.

The time point label corresponds to: baseline, week 1 (first vaccination visit). This specimen's treatment or condition label, per the study, means: pre-vaccination baseline after standard-of-care therapy. All donors had newly diagnosed IDH1-mutant astrocytomas of WHO grade 3 or 4 that showed loss of nuclear ATRX. The samples were drawn from NOA16, a multicentre, single-arm, open-label phase I trial in Germany that tested a mutant IDH1 peptide vaccine in humans for the first time. Blood drawn at visit V03 was used as the baseline sample for immunogenicity testing. Genomic DNA for TCRB sequencing was isolated from EDTA blood with the DNeasy Blood and Tissue Kit. These data originate in a study of a mutant IDH1 vaccine in newly diagnosed glioma (dated by TCRdb to 2020 to 2023). For the study in its entirety: The 30 to 40 treated patients were roughly 60% male and around 40% female, with a mean age of around 40 years. Before enrollment, most patients had been given radiochemotherapy with temozolomide as standard therapy, while the rest had received either radiotherapy alone or temozolomide alone. Peripheral blood samples were drawn at six visits, namely V03 (baseline), V05, V07, V10, V12 and V13. Longitudinal TCRB deep sequencing was performed for about two dozen treated patients wherever samples were available for exploratory analyses. Results the study describes overall, beyond this receptor: Selection of PBMC samples for TCRB deep sequencing was based on availability. Across multiple MHC alleles, vaccine-induced immune responses were seen in around 93% of patients. No apparent relationship was observed between pseudoprogression and alterations in the top peripheral T cell clonotypes detected by TCRB sequencing. The authors noted that analyses of patient blood samples could not be reproduced because of sample limitations.

V loses 5 bases at its end and J loses 11 bases; junction bases beyond the gene matches: 10. CDR1 MDHEN and CDR2 SYDVKM are derived from the germline V gene. The CDR3 starts with the cysteine, ends with the phenylalanine, and has 13 residues. Only the CDR3 portion is preserved as DNA: 39 bases, with reading frame beginning at the first base. The specimen comprised PBMCs, sampled from a glioma patient treated with radiotherapy, temozolomide or both. Here the chain combines TRBV28 and TRBJ2-7, with 9 central nucleotides matching TRBD1. This TCR derives from a man aged 50-59 years with glioma. For the CDR3, the sequence is CASSPGTGFGEYF. Here is the DNA: TGTGCCAGCAGTCCCGGGACAGGGTTCGGGGAGTACTTC.